The 5 T cell receptor beta chains reported below all come from one sample, sequenced in a study of blood T cell repertoires in COVID-19. Clones were sequenced by immunoSEQ multiplex PCR, and TCRdb holds only the in-frame ones, with some missing. The top ten hold about 3.5% of the sample, which has some 200,000 clones, 75% to 90% seen once. Sequencing was done on a sample of PBMCs or T cells enriched from blood (not recorded which). These receptors originate from a young woman in a cohort exposed to, infected with or recovered from COVID-19 (not recorded which).

This chain links TRBV3-1 (or the pseudogene TRBV3-2) with TRBJ2-5; D is uncertain. The germline V gene encodes CDR1 LGHDT and CDR2 YNNKEL (reference sequence). The CDR3 totals 12 residues. Trimming removed 4 bases from V and 5 bases from J, with 8 bases in between. CDR3 loop: CASSLFGETQYF. The CDR3 nucleotides read TGTGCCAGCAGCCTTTTCGGGGAGACCCAGTACTTC.

The DNA for the CDR3 is TGTGCCAGCAGCTTAGGTCTGAGCATCAATGAGCAGTTCTTC. Its protein product is CASSLGLSINEQFF. V and J are TRBV11-3 and TRBJ2-1; D is undetermined. Between the trimmed V and J ends, which lost 1 base and 6 bases, there was a span of 10 bases. Germline V gene sequence: CDR1 SGHNT, CDR2 YENEEA. The CDR3 has 14 residues. Variable domain in full (rest from reference TRBV11-3 and TRBJ2-1): EAGVVQSPRYKIIEKKQPVAFWCNPISGHNTLYWYLQNLGQGPELLIRYENEEAVDDSQLPKDRFSAERLKGVDSTLKIQPAELGDSAVYLCASSLGLSINEQFFGPGTRLTVL.

The chain is built from TRBV4-2 and TRBJ1-5; 8 bases are a match to TRBD1. This CDR3 has 15 amino acids. Germline V gives CDR1 LGHNA, CDR2 YNFKEQ. Unmatched junction bases numbered 4, after V lost 4 bases and J lost 2 bases. CDR3 protein: CASSRPGQGNQPQHF. The CDR3 nucleotides read TGTGCCAGCAGCCGGCCGGGACAGGGCAATCAGCCCCAGCATTTT.

The chain links TRBV6-5 to TRBJ1-1; D is possibly TRBD1 (6 bases). Looked up from germline, CDR1 is MNHEY and CDR2 is SVGAGI. This CDR3 is built from 16 residues. V lost 1 base and J 0 bases, leaving 12 bases between the germline ends. Here the CDR3 DNA reads TGTGCCAGCAGTTACTTGCCGGGACACCTGAACACTGAAGCTTTCTTT. Encoded protein: CASSYLPGHLNTEAFF.

This rearrangement joins TRBV5-6 to TRBJ1-6, with 7 bases identical to TRBD1. The CDR3 sequence is 16 residues long. Unmatched junction bases numbered 8, after V lost 0 bases and J lost 8 bases. Germline loops: CDR1 SGHDT, CDR2 YYEEEE. As DNA, the CDR3 is TGTGCCAGCAGCTTGGGGTCCGGGACAGCCTATTCACCCCTCCACTTT. This sequence encodes CASSLGSGTAYSPLHF.